A selection of T cell receptor beta chains follows, all from one sample in a study of early stage breast cancer tumors. Only in-frame clones appear in the TCRdb table, and some are missing; sequencing was by immunoSEQ multiplex PCR. The sample records 25,000 to 35,000 clones, 75% to 90% being singletons. Input material: blood. Every receptor here comes from a person between 55 and 69 years old with breast cancer. Each CDR3 is given with its conserved first and last residue. The order of the fields is CDR3 length, D gene, V gene, J gene, clone size, CDR3 protein, CDR3 DNA. D genes are given only for firm matches. Clone size is shown for a subset of rows, as once, few, many or a class of expanded clone.

CDR3 length: 15; D gene: NA; V gene: TRBV18; J gene: TRBJ2-7; clone size: few; CDR3 protein: CASSPPGWGTYEQYF; CDR3 DNA: TGTGCCAGCTCACCACCGGGGTGGGGCACCTACGAGCAGTACTTC
CDR3 length: 15; D gene: TRBD1; V gene: TRBV7-2; J gene: TRBJ1-1; clone size: once; CDR3 protein: CASRWGQSMNTEAFF; CDR3 DNA: TGTGCCAGCAGGTGGGGACAGTCCATGAACACTGAAGCTTTCTTT
CDR3 length: 14; D gene: NA; V gene: TRBV11-3; J gene: TRBJ2-3; clone size: NA; CDR3 protein: CASSSTAGTDTQYF; CDR3 DNA: TGTGCCAGCAGCTCCACCGCGGGTACAGATACGCAGTATTTT
CDR3 length: 12; D gene: NA; V gene: TRBV6-1; J gene: TRBJ2-7; clone size: NA; CDR3 protein: CASSDVPYEQYF; CDR3 DNA: TGTGCCAGCAGTGATGTTCCTTACGAGCAGTACTTC
CDR3 length: 15; D gene: TRBD1; V gene: TRBV15; J gene: TRBJ1-4; clone size: few; CDR3 protein: CATSRETGTNEKLFF; CDR3 DNA: TGTGCCACCAGCAGGGAGACAGGGACTAATGAAAAACTGTTTTTT
CDR3 length: 16; D gene: NA; V gene: TRBV15; J gene: TRBJ2-3; clone size: NA; CDR3 protein: CATSPSTSGNTDTQYF; CDR3 DNA: TGTGCCACCAGCCCATCTACCAGCGGAAACACAGATACGCAGTATTTT
CDR3 length: 15; D gene: NA; V gene: TRBV18; J gene: TRBJ2-3; clone size: NA; CDR3 protein: CASSPQGLYTDTQYF; CDR3 DNA: TGTGCCAGCTCACCACAGGGACTTTACACAGATACGCAGTATTTT
CDR3 length: 13; D gene: NA; V gene: TRBV27; J gene: TRBJ1-2; clone size: NA; CDR3 protein: CASSLFPGGGYTF; CDR3 DNA: TGTGCCAGCAGTTTATTCCCAGGTGGGGGCTACACCTTC
CDR3 length: 13; D gene: NA; V gene: TRBV9; J gene: TRBJ1-2; clone size: NA; CDR3 protein: CASSYLEGRGYTF; CDR3 DNA: TGTGCCAGCAGCTACCTGGAGGGCAGGGGCTACACCTTC
CDR3 length: 17; D gene: NA; V gene: TRBV7-9; J gene: TRBJ2-4; clone size: NA; CDR3 protein: CASSFTISSQFGNIQYF; CDR3 DNA: TGTGCCAGCAGCTTTACGATTAGCTCCCAATTTGGGAACATTCAGTACTTC
CDR3 length: 16; D gene: TRBD1; V gene: TRBV18; J gene: TRBJ2-5; clone size: NA; CDR3 protein: CASSTPPGQGGETQYF; CDR3 DNA: TGTGCCAGCTCAACCCCTCCGGGACAGGGGGGTGAGACCCAGTACTTC
CDR3 length: 14; D gene: NA; V gene: TRBV5-1; J gene: TRBJ2-2; clone size: NA; CDR3 protein: CASSLWTDTGELFF; CDR3 DNA: TGCGCCAGCAGCTTGTGGACTGACACCGGGGAGCTGTTTTTT
CDR3 length: 15; D gene: NA; V gene: TRBV11-3; J gene: TRBJ2-7; clone size: NA; CDR3 protein: CASRDRTGSTYEQYF; CDR3 DNA: TGTGCCAGCAGAGACCGCACAGGGTCGACGTACGAGCAGTACTTC
CDR3 length: 15; D gene: TRBD2; V gene: TRBV5-4; J gene: TRBJ2-1; clone size: NA; CDR3 protein: CASSTGLGDYHEQFF; CDR3 DNA: TGTGCCAGCAGCACCGGACTAGGGGACTACCATGAGCAGTTCTTC
CDR3 length: 15; D gene: NA; V gene: TRBV7-8; J gene: TRBJ2-7; clone size: once; CDR3 protein: CASSLARQGGGEQYF; CDR3 DNA: TGTGCCAGCAGCTTAGCGCGCCAGGGTGGCGGCGAGCAGTACTTC
CDR3 length: 13; D gene: NA; V gene: TRBV29-1; J gene: TRBJ1-2; clone size: once; CDR3 protein: CSVEQGPNYGYTF; CDR3 DNA: TGCAGCGTTGAACAGGGTCCCAACTATGGCTACACCTTC
CDR3 length: 15; D gene: NA; V gene: TRBV28; J gene: TRBJ2-7; clone size: NA; CDR3 protein: CASRLNDVGSYEQYF; CDR3 DNA: TGTGCCAGCAGACTAAATGACGTGGGCTCCTACGAGCAGTACTTC
CDR3 length: 15; D gene: TRBD1; V gene: TRBV11-1; J gene: TRBJ2-7; clone size: NA; CDR3 protein: CASSLAGQGVYEQYF; CDR3 DNA: TGTGCCAGCAGCTTAGCGGGACAGGGAGTCTACGAGCAGTACTTC
CDR3 length: 13; D gene: NA; V gene: TRBV7-8; J gene: TRBJ2-7; clone size: NA; CDR3 protein: CASSLGHSSEQYF; CDR3 DNA: TGTGCCAGCAGCTTAGGCCACTCGAGCGAGCAGTACTTC
CDR3 length: 12; D gene: NA; V gene: TRBV19; J gene: TRBJ1-2; clone size: few; CDR3 protein: CASSGQSYGYTF; CDR3 DNA: TGTGCCAGTAGTGGGCAGAGCTATGGCTACACCTTC
CDR3 length: 18; D gene: TRBD1; V gene: TRBV4-1; J gene: TRBJ2-2; clone size: NA; CDR3 protein: CASSQAGVQGPNTGELFF; CDR3 DNA: TGCGCCAGCAGCCAAGCCGGAGTACAGGGGCCCAACACCGGGGAGCTGTTTTTT
CDR3 length: 15; D gene: NA; V gene: TRBV4-3; J gene: TRBJ1-2; clone size: once; CDR3 protein: CASSLIAGQAYGYTF; CDR3 DNA: TGCGCCAGCAGCCTGATAGCAGGGCAGGCCTATGGCTACACCTTC
CDR3 length: 14; D gene: TRBD1; V gene: TRBV2; J gene: TRBJ2-7; clone size: NA; CDR3 protein: CATREQGQSYEQYF; CDR3 DNA: TGTGCCACGCGAGAACAGGGACAGTCCTACGAGCAGTACTTC
CDR3 length: 14; D gene: TRBD2; V gene: TRBV6-6; J gene: TRBJ2-7; clone size: NA; CDR3 protein: CASSTRTSGSEQYF; CDR3 DNA: TGTGCCAGCAGTACACGGACTAGCGGGAGTGAGCAGTACTTC
CDR3 length: 12; D gene: NA; V gene: TRBV5-6; J gene: TRBJ2-7; clone size: NA; CDR3 protein: CASSQDNYEQYF; CDR3 DNA: TGTGCCAGCAGCCAAGACAACTACGAGCAGTACTTC
CDR3 length: 14; D gene: NA; V gene: TRBV30; J gene: TRBJ1-5; clone size: few; CDR3 protein: CAWSLSRQNQPQHF; CDR3 DNA: TGTGCCTGGAGTTTATCGAGGCAGAATCAGCCCCAGCATTTT
CDR3 length: 19; D gene: NA; V gene: TRBV28; J gene: TRBJ1-1; clone size: NA; CDR3 protein: CASSLGWRGDYSMNTEAFF; CDR3 DNA: TGTGCCAGCAGTTTGGGTTGGCGTGGGGACTATTCGATGAACACTGAAGCTTTCTTT
CDR3 length: 14; D gene: NA; V gene: TRBV2; J gene: TRBJ2-7; clone size: NA; CDR3 protein: CASSTLGTTYEQYF; CDR3 DNA: TGTGCCAGCAGTACCCTAGGAACCACCTACGAGCAGTACTTC
CDR3 length: 11; D gene: NA; V gene: TRBV5-6; J gene: TRBJ2-1; clone size: NA; CDR3 protein: CASSSVDEQFF; CDR3 DNA: TGTGCCAGCAGCTCAGTTGATGAGCAGTTCTTC
CDR3 length: 14; D gene: NA; V gene: TRBV28; J gene: TRBJ2-1; clone size: NA; CDR3 protein: CASSSPGLKNEQFF; CDR3 DNA: TGTGCCAGCAGTTCCCCGGGACTGAAAAATGAGCAGTTCTTC
CDR3 length: 13; D gene: NA; V gene: TRBV27; J gene: TRBJ2-5; clone size: NA; CDR3 protein: CASSRAPQETQYF; CDR3 DNA: TGTGCCAGCAGTCGCGCCCCCCAAGAGACCCAGTACTTC
CDR3 length: 12; D gene: NA; V gene: TRBV27; J gene: TRBJ1-1; clone size: NA; CDR3 protein: CASSLSEAEAFF; CDR3 DNA: TGTGCCAGCAGTTTATCGGAGGCTGAAGCTTTCTTT
CDR3 length: 18; D gene: TRBD2; V gene: TRBV2; J gene: TRBJ2-1; clone size: NA; CDR3 protein: CASSEALGLAGEWDEQFF; CDR3 DNA: TGTGCCAGCAGTGAAGCGCTGGGACTAGCGGGGGAGTGGGATGAGCAGTTCTTC
CDR3 length: 16; D gene: TRBD1; V gene: TRBV5-5; J gene: TRBJ1-5; clone size: NA; CDR3 protein: CASSLEGTGGFQPQHF; CDR3 DNA: TGTGCCAGCAGCTTGGAGGGGACAGGTGGGTTCCAGCCCCAGCATTTT
CDR3 length: 15; D gene: NA; V gene: TRBV7-9; J gene: TRBJ1-4; clone size: NA; CDR3 protein: CASSSQGSTNEKLFF; CDR3 DNA: TGTGCCAGCAGTTCTCAGGGGTCCACTAATGAAAAACTGTTTTTT
CDR3 length: 17; D gene: NA; V gene: TRBV10-1; J gene: TRBJ1-3; clone size: once; CDR3 protein: CASSESMVGVPGNTIYF; CDR3 DNA: TGCGCCAGCAGTGAGTCGATGGTTGGAGTACCTGGAAACACCATATATTTT
CDR3 length: 15; D gene: NA; V gene: TRBV6-6; J gene: TRBJ2-6; clone size: NA; CDR3 protein: CASTPRVSGANVLTF; CDR3 DNA: TGTGCCAGCACCCCCAGGGTCTCTGGGGCCAACGTCCTGACTTTC
CDR3 length: 16; D gene: TRBD2; V gene: TRBV6-5; J gene: TRBJ2-1; clone size: once; CDR3 protein: CASSYSGTSGRAGQFF; CDR3 DNA: TGTGCCAGCAGTTACTCCGGGACTAGCGGGAGGGCCGGTCAGTTCTTC
CDR3 length: 11; D gene: NA; V gene: TRBV6-6; J gene: TRBJ1-2; clone size: NA; CDR3 protein: CASSYSEGTVF; CDR3 DNA: TGTGCCAGCAGTTACTCCGAGGGAACAGTCTTC
CDR3 length: 14; D gene: TRBD2; V gene: TRBV11-1; J gene: TRBJ2-1; clone size: NA; CDR3 protein: CASGLAGDPNEQFF; CDR3 DNA: TGTGCCAGCGGGCTAGCGGGAGACCCGAATGAGCAGTTCTTC
CDR3 length: 18; D gene: NA; V gene: TRBV2; J gene: TRBJ2-4; clone size: NA; CDR3 protein: CASRLGWESTSQGNIQYF; CDR3 DNA: TGTGCCAGTCGACTAGGTTGGGAGTCGACTAGCCAGGGGAACATTCAGTACTTC
CDR3 length: 14; D gene: TRBD1; V gene: TRBV29-1; J gene: TRBJ1-5; clone size: NA; CDR3 protein: CSDTKGPGGQPQHF; CDR3 DNA: TGCAGCGACACGAAGGGTCCAGGGGGTCAGCCCCAGCATTTT
CDR3 length: 17; D gene: NA; V gene: TRBV11-2; J gene: TRBJ1-1; clone size: NA; CDR3 protein: CASSPLGTGGFGPEAFF; CDR3 DNA: TGTGCCAGCAGCCCACTAGGGACGGGAGGATTCGGGCCTGAAGCTTTCTTT
CDR3 length: 14; D gene: TRBD1; V gene: TRBV25-1; J gene: TRBJ2-7; clone size: few; CDR3 protein: CASSEFRGPYEQYF; CDR3 DNA: TGTGCCAGCAGTGAATTCAGGGGGCCCTACGAGCAGTACTTC
CDR3 length: 16; D gene: NA; V gene: TRBV28; J gene: TRBJ1-5; clone size: NA; CDR3 protein: CASSFRTADSNQPQHF; CDR3 DNA: TGTGCCAGCAGTTTTAGGACAGCCGATAGCAATCAGCCCCAGCATTTT
CDR3 length: 12; D gene: NA; V gene: TRBV19; J gene: TRBJ2-7; clone size: NA; CDR3 protein: CASSRGDYEQYF; CDR3 DNA: TGTGCCAGTAGTAGGGGGGATTACGAGCAGTACTTC
CDR3 length: 16; D gene: TRBD2; V gene: TRBV7-3; J gene: TRBJ2-1; clone size: NA; CDR3 protein: CASSAQTSGSRNEQFF; CDR3 DNA: TGTGCCAGCAGCGCACAAACTAGCGGGAGCAGGAATGAGCAGTTCTTC
CDR3 length: 15; D gene: NA; V gene: TRBV2; J gene: TRBJ2-3; clone size: NA; CDR3 protein: CASSPRGDSWDTQYF; CDR3 DNA: TGTGCCAGCAGTCCTAGGGGGGACAGTTGGGATACGCAGTATTTT
CDR3 length: 15; D gene: TRBD2; V gene: TRBV2; J gene: TRBJ2-7; clone size: NA; CDR3 protein: CASRETSGATYEQYF; CDR3 DNA: TGTGCCAGCAGGGAGACTAGCGGGGCCACCTACGAGCAGTACTTC
CDR3 length: 15; D gene: TRBD1; V gene: TRBV30; J gene: TRBJ2-2; clone size: NA; CDR3 protein: CAWSRGGSGTGELFF; CDR3 DNA: TGTGCCTGGAGCAGAGGGGGCTCTGGCACCGGGGAGCTGTTTTTT
CDR3 length: 14; D gene: NA; V gene: TRBV5-1; J gene: TRBJ1-1; clone size: NA; CDR3 protein: CASSSEGHNTEAFF; CDR3 DNA: TGCGCCAGCAGCTCGGAGGGGCACAACACTGAAGCTTTCTTT